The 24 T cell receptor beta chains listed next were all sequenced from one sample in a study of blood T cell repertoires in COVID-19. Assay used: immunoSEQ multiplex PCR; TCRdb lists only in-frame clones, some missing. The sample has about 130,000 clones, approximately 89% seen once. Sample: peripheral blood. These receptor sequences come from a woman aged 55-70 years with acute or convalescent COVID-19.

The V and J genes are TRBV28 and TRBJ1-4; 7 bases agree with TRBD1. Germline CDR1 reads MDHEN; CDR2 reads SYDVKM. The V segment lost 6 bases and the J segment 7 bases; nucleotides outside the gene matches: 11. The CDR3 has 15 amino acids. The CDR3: CASRDRRGGGEKLFF. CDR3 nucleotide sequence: TGTGCCAGCAGGGACAGGCGGGGGGGTGGTGAAAAACTGTTTTTT.

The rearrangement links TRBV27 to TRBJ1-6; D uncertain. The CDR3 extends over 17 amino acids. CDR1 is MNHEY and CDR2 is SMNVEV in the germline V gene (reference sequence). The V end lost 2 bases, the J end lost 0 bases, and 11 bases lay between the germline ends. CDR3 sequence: CASSLMVRSSYNSPLHF. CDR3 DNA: TGTGCCAGCAGTTTAATGGTCAGAAGCTCCTATAATTCACCCCTCCACTTT.

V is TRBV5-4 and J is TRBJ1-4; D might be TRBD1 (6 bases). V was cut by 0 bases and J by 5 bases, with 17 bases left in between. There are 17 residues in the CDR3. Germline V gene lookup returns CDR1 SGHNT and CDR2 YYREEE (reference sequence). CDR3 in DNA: TGTGCCAGCAGCTTGGGCCTGCAGACAGGCGACAATGAAAAACTGTTTTTT. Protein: CASSLGLQTGDNEKLFF. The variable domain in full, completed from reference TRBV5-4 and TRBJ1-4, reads ETGVTQSPTHLIKTRGQQVTLRCSSQSGHNTVSWYQQALGQGPQFIFQYYREEENGRGNFPPRFSGLQFPNYSSELNVNALELDDSALYLCASSLGLQTGDNEKLFFGSGTQLSVL.

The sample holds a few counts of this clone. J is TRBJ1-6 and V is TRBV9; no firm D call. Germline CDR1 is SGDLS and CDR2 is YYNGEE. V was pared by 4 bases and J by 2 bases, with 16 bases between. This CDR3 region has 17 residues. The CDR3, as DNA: TGTGCCAGCAGCCTCAGACCCGAGGCACCCTATAATTCACCCCTCCACTTT. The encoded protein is CASSLRPEAPYNSPLHF.

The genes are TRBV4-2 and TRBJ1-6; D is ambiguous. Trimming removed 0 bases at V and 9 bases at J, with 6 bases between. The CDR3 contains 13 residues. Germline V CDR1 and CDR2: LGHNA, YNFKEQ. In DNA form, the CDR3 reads TGTGCCAGCAGCCAAGAAGCGTTTTCACCCCTCCACTTT. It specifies CASSQEAFSPLHF.

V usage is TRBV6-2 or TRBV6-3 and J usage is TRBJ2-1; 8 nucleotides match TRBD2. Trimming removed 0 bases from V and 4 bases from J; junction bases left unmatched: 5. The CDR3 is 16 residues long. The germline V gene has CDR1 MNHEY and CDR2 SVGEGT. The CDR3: CASSYSKVAGYNEQFF. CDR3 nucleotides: TGTGCCAGCAGTTACTCGAAGGTAGCGGGGTACAATGAGCAGTTCTTC.

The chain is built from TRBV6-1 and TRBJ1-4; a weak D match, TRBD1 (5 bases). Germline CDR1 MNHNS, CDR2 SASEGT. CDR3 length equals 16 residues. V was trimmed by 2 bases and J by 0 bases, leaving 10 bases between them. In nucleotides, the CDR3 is TGTGCCAGCAGTGAACGGACAAGCGCAACTAATGAAAAACTGTTTTTT. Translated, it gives CASSERTSATNEKLFF.

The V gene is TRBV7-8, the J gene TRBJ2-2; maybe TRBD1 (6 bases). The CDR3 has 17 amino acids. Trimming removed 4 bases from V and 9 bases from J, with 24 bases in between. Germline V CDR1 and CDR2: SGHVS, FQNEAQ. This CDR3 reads CASSSDVYRTASWELFF. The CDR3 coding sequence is TGTGCCAGCAGCTCAGATGTTTATCGGACAGCATCCTGGGAGCTGTTTTTT.

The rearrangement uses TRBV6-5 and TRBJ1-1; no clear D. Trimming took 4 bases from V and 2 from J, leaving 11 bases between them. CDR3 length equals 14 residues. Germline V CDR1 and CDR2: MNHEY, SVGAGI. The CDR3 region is CASSFRDINTEAFF. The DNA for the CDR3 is TGTGCCAGCAGTTTCCGCGACATAAACACTGAAGCTTTCTTT.

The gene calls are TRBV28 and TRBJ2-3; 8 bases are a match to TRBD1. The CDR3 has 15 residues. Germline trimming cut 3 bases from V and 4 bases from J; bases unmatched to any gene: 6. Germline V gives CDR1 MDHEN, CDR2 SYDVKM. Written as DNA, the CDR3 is TGTGCCAGCAGTTTTTCAGGGGGCAAAGCAGATACGCAGTATTTT. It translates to CASSFSGGKADTQYF.

The CDR3 loop reads CASSSEAPSGNTIYF. For the CDR3, the DNA is TGCGCCAGCAGTTCAGAGGCCCCCTCTGGAAACACCATATATTTT. The chain recombines TRBV5-1 with TRBJ1-3; D unresolved. This CDR3 spans 15 amino acids. With 5 bases removed from V and 0 bases from J, the gap between germline ends came to 12 bases. Looked up from germline, CDR1 is SGHRS and CDR2 is YFSETQ.

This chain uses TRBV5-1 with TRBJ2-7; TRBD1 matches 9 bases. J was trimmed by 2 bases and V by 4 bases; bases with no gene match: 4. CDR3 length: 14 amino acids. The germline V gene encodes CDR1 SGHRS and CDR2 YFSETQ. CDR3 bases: TGCGCCAGCAGCATCGGACAGGGGCCCTACGAGCAGTACTTC. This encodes CASSIGQGPYEQYF.

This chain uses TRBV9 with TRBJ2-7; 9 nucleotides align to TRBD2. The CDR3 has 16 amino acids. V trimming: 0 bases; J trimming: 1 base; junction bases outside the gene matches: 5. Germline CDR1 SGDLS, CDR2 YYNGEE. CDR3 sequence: CASSVAPLAGSYEQYF. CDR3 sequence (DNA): TGTGCCAGCAGCGTAGCTCCCCTAGCGGGATCCTACGAGCAGTACTTC. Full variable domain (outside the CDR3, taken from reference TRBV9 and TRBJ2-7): DSGVTQTPKHLITATGQRVTLRCSPRSGDLSVYWYQQSLDQGLQFLIQYYNGEERAKGNILERFSAQQFPDLHSELNLSSLELGDSALYFCASSVAPLAGSYEQYFGPGTRLTVT.

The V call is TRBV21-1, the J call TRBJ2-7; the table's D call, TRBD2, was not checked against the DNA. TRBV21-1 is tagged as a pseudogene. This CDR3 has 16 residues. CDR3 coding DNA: TGTGCCAGCAGCGCGGGGGGATGGGGGCCTACCTACGAGCAGTACGTC. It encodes CASSAGGWGPTYEQYV.

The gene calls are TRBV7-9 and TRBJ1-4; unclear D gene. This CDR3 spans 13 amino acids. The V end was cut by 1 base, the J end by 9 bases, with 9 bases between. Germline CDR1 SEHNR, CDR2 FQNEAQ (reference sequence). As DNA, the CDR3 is TGTGCCAGCAGCTTAGACGGCGGGAAAAAACTGTTTTTT. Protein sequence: CASSLDGGKKLFF. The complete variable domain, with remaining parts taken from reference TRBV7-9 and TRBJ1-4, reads DTGVSQNPRHKITKRGQNVTFRCDPISEHNRLYWYRQTLGQGPEFLTYFQNEAQLEKSRLLSDRFSAERPKGSFSTLEIQRTEQGDSAMYLCASSLDGGKKLFFGSGTQLSVL.

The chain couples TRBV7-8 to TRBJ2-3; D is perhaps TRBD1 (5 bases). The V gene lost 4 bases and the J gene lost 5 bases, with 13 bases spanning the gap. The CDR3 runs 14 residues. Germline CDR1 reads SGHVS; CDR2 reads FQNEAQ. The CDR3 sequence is CASSSGPQGDTQYF. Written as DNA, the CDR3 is TGTGCCAGCAGCTCCGGGCCTCAGGGAGATACGCAGTATTTT.

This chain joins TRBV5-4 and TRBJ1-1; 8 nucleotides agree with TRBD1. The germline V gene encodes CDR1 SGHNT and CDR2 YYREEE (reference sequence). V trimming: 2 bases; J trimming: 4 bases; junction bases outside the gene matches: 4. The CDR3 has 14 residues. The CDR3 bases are TGTGCCAGCAGCTTCACAGGGGGGACCACTGAAGCTTTCTTT. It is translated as CASSFTGGTTEAFF. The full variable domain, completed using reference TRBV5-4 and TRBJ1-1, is ETGVTQSPTHLIKTRGQQVTLRCSSQSGHNTVSWYQQALGQGPQFIFQYYREEENGRGNFPPRFSGLQFPNYSSELNVNALELDDSALYLCASSFTGGTTEAFFGQGTRLTVV.

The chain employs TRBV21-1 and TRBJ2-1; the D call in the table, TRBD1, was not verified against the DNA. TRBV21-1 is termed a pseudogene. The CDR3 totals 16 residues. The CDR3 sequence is CASSPSWTHLSREQFF. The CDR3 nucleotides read TGTGCCAGCAGCCCTTCTTGGACACACCTATCTCGTGAGCAGTTCTTC.

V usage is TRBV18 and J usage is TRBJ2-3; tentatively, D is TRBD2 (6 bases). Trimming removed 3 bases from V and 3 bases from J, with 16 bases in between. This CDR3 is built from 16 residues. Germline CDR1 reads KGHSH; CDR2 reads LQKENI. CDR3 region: CASSPSGGISTDTQYF. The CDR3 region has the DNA TGTGCCAGCTCACCCAGTGGCGGGATAAGTACAGATACGCAGTATTTT.

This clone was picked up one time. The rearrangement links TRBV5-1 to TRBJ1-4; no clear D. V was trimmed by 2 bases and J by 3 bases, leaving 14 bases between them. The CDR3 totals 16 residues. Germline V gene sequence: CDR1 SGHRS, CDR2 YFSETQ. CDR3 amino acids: CASSLWFNSPNEKLFF. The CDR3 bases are TGCGCCAGCAGCTTATGGTTTAATAGCCCTAATGAAAAACTGTTTTTT.

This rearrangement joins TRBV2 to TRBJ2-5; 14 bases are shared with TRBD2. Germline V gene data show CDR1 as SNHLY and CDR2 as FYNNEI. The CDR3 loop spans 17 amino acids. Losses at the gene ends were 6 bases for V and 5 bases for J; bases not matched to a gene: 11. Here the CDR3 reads CASRASGTSGSGETQYF. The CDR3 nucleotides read TGTGCCAGCAGGGCCTCCGGGACTAGCGGGAGTGGTGAGACCCAGTACTTC.

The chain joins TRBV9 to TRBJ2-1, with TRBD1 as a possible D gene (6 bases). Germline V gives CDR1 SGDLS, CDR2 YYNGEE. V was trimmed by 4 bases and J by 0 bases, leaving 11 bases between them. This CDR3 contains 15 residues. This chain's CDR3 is CASSSTGNSYNEQFF. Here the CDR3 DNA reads TGTGCCAGCAGCTCAACAGGGAACTCCTACAATGAGCAGTTCTTC.

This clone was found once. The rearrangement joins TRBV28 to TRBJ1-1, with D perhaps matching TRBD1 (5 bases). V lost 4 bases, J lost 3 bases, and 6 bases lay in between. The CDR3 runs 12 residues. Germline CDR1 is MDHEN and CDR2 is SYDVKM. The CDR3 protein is CASSWGDTEAFF. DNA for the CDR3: TGTGCCAGCAGTTGGGGGGACACTGAAGCTTTCTTT. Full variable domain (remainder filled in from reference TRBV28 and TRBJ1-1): DVKVTQSSRYLVKRTGEKVFLECVQDMDHENMFWYRQDPGLGLRLIYFSYDVKMKEKGDIPEGYSVSREKKERFSLILESASTNQTSMYLCASSWGDTEAFFGQGTRLTVV.

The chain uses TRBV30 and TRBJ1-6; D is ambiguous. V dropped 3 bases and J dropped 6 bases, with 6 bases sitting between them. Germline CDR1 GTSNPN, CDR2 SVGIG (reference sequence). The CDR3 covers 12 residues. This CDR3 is CAWRSVNSPLHF. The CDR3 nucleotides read TGTGCCTGGAGGAGTGTTAATTCACCCCTCCACTTT. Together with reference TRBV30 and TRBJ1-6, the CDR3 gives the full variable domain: SQTIHQWPATLVQPVGSPLSLECTVEGTSNPNLYWYRQAAGRGLQLLFYSVGIGQISSEVPQNLSASRPQDRQFILSSKKLLLSDSGFYLCAWRSVNSPLHFGNGTRLTVT.